This T cell receptor (beta chain) was recorded in a study of T cells in Graves' hyperthyroidism and ophthalmopathy. The germline CDR1 and CDR2 sequences are KGHSH and LQKENI. This CDR3 spans 15 amino acids. The ends were cut back, 4 bases at V and 6 bases at J, with 19 bases in the middle. TCR beta CDR3 region amplification was performed from RNA transcripts. Carried out on the TCR CDR3, a first-round RT-PCR used the HTBI primer set. TCRdb used MiXCR to reprocess the multiplex PCR reads, holding one entry per CDR3 protein. Of hundreds of thousands of distinct CDR3 sequences in the sample, about 18% are singletons; the top ten hold 3% to 4.5%. This clonotype came up many times.

This chain connects TRBV18 to TRBJ2-7; weak D call: TRBD1 (6 bases). The receptor was isolated from a woman younger than 30 with Graves' hyperthyroidism. Sequenced sample: blood. The CDR3 DNA reads TGTGCCAGCTCACTGCGACAGGATCTCCGAGGCGAGCAGTACTTC. It is translated as CASSLRQDLRGEQYF.